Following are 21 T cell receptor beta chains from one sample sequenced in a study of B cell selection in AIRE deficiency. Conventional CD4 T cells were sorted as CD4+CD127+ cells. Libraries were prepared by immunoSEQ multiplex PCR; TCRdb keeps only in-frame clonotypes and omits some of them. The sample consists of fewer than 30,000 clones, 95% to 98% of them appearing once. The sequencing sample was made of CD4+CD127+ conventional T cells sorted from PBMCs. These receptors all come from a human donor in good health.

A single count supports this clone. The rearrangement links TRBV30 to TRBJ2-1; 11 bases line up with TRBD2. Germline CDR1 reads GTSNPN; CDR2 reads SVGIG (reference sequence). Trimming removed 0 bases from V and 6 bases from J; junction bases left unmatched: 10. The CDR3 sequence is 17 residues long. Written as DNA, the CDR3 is TGTGCCTGGAGTGTCCCAGAGAGTAGCGGGAGGGCCAATGAGCAGTTCTTC. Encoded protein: CAWSVPESSGRANEQFF.

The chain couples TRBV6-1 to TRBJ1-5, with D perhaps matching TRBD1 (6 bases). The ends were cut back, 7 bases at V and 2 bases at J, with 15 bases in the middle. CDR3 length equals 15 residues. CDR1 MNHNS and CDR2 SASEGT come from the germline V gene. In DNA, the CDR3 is TGTGCCAGCAACTGGGAGGGGGGCGGCAATCAGCCCCAGCATTTT. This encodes CASNWEGGGNQPQHF.

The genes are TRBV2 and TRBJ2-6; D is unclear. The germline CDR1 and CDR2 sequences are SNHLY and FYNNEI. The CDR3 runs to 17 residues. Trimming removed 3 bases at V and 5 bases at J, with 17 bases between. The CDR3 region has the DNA TGTGCCAGCAGTGATATAGTCCTCTCTAATAGGGCCAACGTCCTGACTTTC. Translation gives CASSDIVLSNRANVLTF.

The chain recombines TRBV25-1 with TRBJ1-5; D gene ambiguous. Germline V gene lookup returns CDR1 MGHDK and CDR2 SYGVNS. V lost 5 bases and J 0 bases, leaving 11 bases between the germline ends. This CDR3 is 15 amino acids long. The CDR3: CASSSDAYSNQPQHF. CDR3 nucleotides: TGTGCCAGCAGTTCGGATGCTTATAGCAATCAGCCCCAGCATTTT.

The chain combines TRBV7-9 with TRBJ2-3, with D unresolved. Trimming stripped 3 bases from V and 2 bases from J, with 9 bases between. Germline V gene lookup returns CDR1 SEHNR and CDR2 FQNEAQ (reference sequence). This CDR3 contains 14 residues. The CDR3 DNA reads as TGTGCCAGCAGCTTCAAACAAGCCACAGATACGCAGTATTTT. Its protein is CASSFKQATDTQYF.

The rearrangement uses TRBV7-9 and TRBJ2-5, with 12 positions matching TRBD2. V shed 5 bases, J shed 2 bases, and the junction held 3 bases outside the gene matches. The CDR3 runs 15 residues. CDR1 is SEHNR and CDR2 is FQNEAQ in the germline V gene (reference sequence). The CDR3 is CASSLLAGGQETQYF. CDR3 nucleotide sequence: TGTGCCAGCAGCCTACTAGCGGGAGGTCAAGAGACCCAGTACTTC. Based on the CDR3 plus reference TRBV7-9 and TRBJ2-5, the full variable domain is DTGVSQNPRHKITKRGQNVTFRCDPISEHNRLYWYRQTLGQGPEFLTYFQNEAQLEKSRLLSDRFSAERPKGSFSTLEIQRTEQGDSAMYLCASSLLAGGQETQYFGPGTRLLVL.

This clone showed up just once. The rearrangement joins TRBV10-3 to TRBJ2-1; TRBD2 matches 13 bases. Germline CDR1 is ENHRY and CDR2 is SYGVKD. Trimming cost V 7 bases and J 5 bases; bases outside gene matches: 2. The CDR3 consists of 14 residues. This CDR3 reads CAIKGTSGDNEQFF. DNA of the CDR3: TGTGCCATCAAAGGGACTAGCGGGGACAATGAGCAGTTCTTC.

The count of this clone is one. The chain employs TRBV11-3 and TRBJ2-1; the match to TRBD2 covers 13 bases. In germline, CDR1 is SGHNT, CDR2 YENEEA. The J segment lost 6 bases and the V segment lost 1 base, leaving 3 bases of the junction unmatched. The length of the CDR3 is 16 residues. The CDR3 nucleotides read TGTGCCAGCAGCTTAGCGGGGACTAGCGGGACCAATGAGCAGTTCTTC. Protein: CASSLAGTSGTNEQFF.

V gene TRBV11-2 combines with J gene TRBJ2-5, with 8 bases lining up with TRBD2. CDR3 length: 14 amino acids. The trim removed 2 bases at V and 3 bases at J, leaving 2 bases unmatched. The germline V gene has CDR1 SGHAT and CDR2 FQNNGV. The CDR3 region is CASSLQLAEETQYF. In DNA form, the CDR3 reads TGTGCCAGCAGCTTACAACTAGCGGAAGAGACCCAGTACTTC.

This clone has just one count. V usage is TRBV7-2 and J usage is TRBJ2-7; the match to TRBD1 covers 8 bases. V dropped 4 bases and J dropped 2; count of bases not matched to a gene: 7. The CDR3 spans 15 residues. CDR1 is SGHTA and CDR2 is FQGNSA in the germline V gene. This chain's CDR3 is CASSSYRGEAYEQYF. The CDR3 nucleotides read TGTGCCAGCAGCTCCTACAGGGGGGAGGCCTACGAGCAGTACTTC.

Written as DNA, the CDR3 is TGCGCCAGCCGGCCTAGCGGGGGGGGAGAGACCCAGTACTTC. Amino acid sequence: CASRPSGGGETQYF. V is TRBV5-1 and J is TRBJ2-5; TRBD2 matches 12 bases. There are 14 residues in the CDR3. Looked up from germline, CDR1 is SGHRS and CDR2 is YFSETQ. V gave up 7 bases and J gave up 4 bases; unmatched junction bases: 5. Full variable domain (missing parts from reference TRBV5-1 and TRBJ2-5): KAGVTQTPRYLIKTRGQQVTLSCSPISGHRSVSWYQQTPGQGLQFLFEYFSETQRNKGNFPGRFSGRQFSNSRSEMNVSTLELGDSALYLCASRPSGGGETQYFGPGTRLLVL.

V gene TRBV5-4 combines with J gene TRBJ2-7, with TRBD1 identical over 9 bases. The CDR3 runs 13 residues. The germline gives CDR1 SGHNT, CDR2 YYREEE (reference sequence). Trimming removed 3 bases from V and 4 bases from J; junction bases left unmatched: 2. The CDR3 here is CASSSDRGYEQYF. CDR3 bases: TGTGCCAGCAGCTCCGACAGGGGGTACGAGCAGTACTTC.

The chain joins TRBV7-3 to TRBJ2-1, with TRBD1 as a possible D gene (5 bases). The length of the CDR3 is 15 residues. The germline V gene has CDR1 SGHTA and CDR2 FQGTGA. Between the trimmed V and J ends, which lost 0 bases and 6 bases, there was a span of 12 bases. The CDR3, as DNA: TGTGCCAGCAGCTTAACGGGGCATAGAGCCAATGAGCAGTTCTTC. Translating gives CASSLTGHRANEQFF.

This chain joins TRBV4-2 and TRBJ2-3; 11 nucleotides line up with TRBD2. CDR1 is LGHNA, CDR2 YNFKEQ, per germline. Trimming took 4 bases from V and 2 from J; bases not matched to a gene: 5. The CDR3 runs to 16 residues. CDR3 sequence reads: CASSRRLAGYTDTQYF. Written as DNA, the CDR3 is TGTGCCAGCAGCCGAAGACTAGCGGGGTACACAGATACGCAGTATTTT.

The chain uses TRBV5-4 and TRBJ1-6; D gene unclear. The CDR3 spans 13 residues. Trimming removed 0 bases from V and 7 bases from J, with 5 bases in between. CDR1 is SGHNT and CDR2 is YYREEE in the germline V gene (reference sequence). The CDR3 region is CASSLDWNSPLHF. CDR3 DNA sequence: TGTGCCAGCAGCTTGGATTGGAATTCACCCCTCCACTTT. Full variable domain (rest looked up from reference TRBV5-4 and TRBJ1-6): ETGVTQSPTHLIKTRGQQVTLRCSSQSGHNTVSWYQQALGQGPQFIFQYYREEENGRGNFPPRFSGLQFPNYSSELNVNALELDDSALYLCASSLDWNSPLHFGNGTRLTVT.

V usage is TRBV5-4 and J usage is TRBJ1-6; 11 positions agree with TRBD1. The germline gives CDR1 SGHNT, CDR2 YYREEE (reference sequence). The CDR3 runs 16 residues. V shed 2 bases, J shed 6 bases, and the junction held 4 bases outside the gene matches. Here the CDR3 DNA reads TGTGCCAGCAGCTTCGGACAGGGGGCCGGTAATTCACCCCTCCACTTT. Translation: CASSFGQGAGNSPLHF.

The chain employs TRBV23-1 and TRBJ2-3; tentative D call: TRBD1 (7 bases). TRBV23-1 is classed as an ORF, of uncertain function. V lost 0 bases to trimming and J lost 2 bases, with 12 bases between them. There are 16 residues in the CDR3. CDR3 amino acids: CASSQSEGANTDTQYF. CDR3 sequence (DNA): TGCGCCAGCAGTCAATCGGAGGGGGCTAACACAGATACGCAGTATTTT.

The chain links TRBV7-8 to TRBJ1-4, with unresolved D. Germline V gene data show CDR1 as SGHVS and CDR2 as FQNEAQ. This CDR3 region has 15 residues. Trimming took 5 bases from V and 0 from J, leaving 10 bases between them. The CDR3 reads CASSPTEATNEKLFF. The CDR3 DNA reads TGTGCCAGCAGCCCTACGGAGGCAACTAATGAAAAACTGTTTTTT.

The CDR3 sequence is CASSSVNTEAFF. As DNA, the CDR3 is TGTGCCAGCAGTTCCGTGAACACTGAAGCTTTCTTT. The J gene is TRBJ1-1, the V gene TRBV6-6; D unresolved. This CDR3 has 12 residues. In germline, CDR1 is MNHNY, CDR2 SVGAGI (reference sequence). Between the trimmed V and J ends, which lost 4 bases and 0 bases, there was a span of 3 bases.

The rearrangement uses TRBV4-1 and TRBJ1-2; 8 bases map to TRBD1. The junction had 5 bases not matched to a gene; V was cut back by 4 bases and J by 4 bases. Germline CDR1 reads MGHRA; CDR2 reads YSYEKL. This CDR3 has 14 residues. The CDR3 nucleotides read TGCGCCAGCAGCCCGGGGGACAGGACCTATGGCTACACCTTC. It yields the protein CASSPGDRTYGYTF.

The CDR3 bases are TGTGCCAGTAGCCCAAGGTTGGAGTCTAATGAAAAACTGTTTTTT. The encoded protein is CASSPRLESNEKLFF. V gene TRBV19 combines with J gene TRBJ1-4; D gene ambiguous. Germline V gene sequence: CDR1 LNHDA, CDR2 SQIVND (reference sequence). Trimming took off 6 bases at V and 3 bases at J, with 14 bases between the two ends. This CDR3 has 15 amino acids.